This entry lists 27 T cell receptor beta chains sequenced from one sample in a study of cytomegalovirus exposure and HLA in healthy donors. Method: immunoSEQ multiplex PCR; TCRdb's copy keeps in-frame clones and lacks some. The table shows over 65,000 clones, with roughly 94% occurring only once. Sequencing was performed on PBMCs. Receptors originate from a young woman in good health and CMV-seropositive.

The rearrangement links TRBV2 to TRBJ2-3; 13 bases are a match to TRBD2. The germline V gene has CDR1 SNHLY and CDR2 FYNNEI. V lost 6 bases, J lost 1 base, and 13 bases stayed unmatched. The CDR3 extends over 19 amino acids. As DNA, the CDR3 is TGTGCCAGCAGGGACGGACTAGCGGGAGTTCCTTGGGGCACAGATACGCAGTATTTT. Its protein product is CASRDGLAGVPWGTDTQYF.

The chain has TRBV2 and TRBJ1-1; D perhaps matches TRBD1 (6 bases). V lost 1 base to trimming and J lost 3 bases, with 6 bases between them. The CDR3 runs 13 residues. Germline-derived CDR1 and CDR2 are SNHLY and FYNNEI. CDR3 nucleotides: TGTGCCAGCAGTGAAGAGGGGGACACTGAAGCTTTCTTT. This translates into CASSEEGDTEAFF.

This chain joins TRBV9 and TRBJ1-5; a weak D match, TRBD1 (5 bases). The CDR3 is made up of 14 amino acids. V dropped 4 bases and J dropped 6 bases, with 14 bases sitting between them. Germline CDR1 and CDR2: SGDLS and YYNGEE. CDR3 in DNA: TGTGCCAGCAGCTCCAGTCCTCAGGGTCAGCCCCAGCATTTT. Protein product: CASSSSPQGQPQHF.

The genes are TRBV28 and TRBJ2-7; 8 nucleotides align to TRBD2. This CDR3 is 12 amino acids long. The germline V gene has CDR1 MDHEN and CDR2 SYDVKM. V shed 8 bases and J 4 bases; nucleotides not matched to a gene: 4. This chain's CDR3 is CASGSGIYEQYF. The CDR3 DNA reads TGTGCCAGCGGTAGCGGGATATACGAGCAGTACTTC.

The CDR3 spells CSVGPSGGYEQYF. The CDR3, as DNA: TGCAGCGTTGGCCCTAGCGGGGGCTACGAGCAGTACTTC. The V gene is TRBV29-1, the J gene TRBJ2-7; 10 nucleotides agree with TRBD2. This CDR3 spans 13 amino acids. CDR1 SQVTM and CDR2 ANQGSEA come from the germline V gene. V dropped 4 bases and J dropped 3; count of bases not matched to a gene: 3.

The chain joins TRBV7-8 to TRBJ1-5, with D possibly being TRBD1 (6 bases). Germline assignment: CDR1 SGHVS and CDR2 FQNEAQ. V lost 1 base and J lost 6, with 22 bases in between. There are 18 residues in the CDR3. This chain's CDR3 is CASSLEAGAGDIIQPQHF. In DNA, the CDR3 is TGTGCCAGCAGCTTAGAGGCGGGGGCAGGGGACATAATTCAGCCCCAGCATTTT. Filled out from reference TRBV7-8 and TRBJ1-5, the complete variable domain reads GAGVSQSPRYKVAKRGQDVALRCDPISGHVSLFWYQQALGQGPEFLTYFQNEAQLDKSGLPSDRFFAERPEGSVSTLKIQRTQQEDSAVYLCASSLEAGAGDIIQPQHFGDGTRLSIL.

The chain is built from TRBV6-5 and TRBJ2-2; maybe TRBD1 (6 bases). Trimming shortened V by 2 bases and J by 7 bases, and 14 bases separated the two germline ends. CDR1 and CDR2 from the germline V gene are MNHEY and SVGAGI. The CDR3 spans 15 residues. The CDR3 loop is CASSYPEGGDGELFF. The CDR3 bases are TGTGCCAGCAGTTACCCTGAAGGGGGAGACGGGGAGCTGTTTTTT.

The CDR3 DNA sequence: TGCAGCGTCCCCACTAGCGGGACTTACAATGAGCAGTTCTTC. This gives the protein CSVPTSGTYNEQFF. The V call is TRBV29-1, the J call TRBJ2-1; 10 bases match TRBD2. The trim removed 6 bases at V and 4 bases at J, leaving 6 bases unmatched. The V gene's germline CDR1 is SQVTM and CDR2 ANQGSEA. This CDR3 region has 14 residues.

This clone was picked up one time. V gene TRBV19 combines with J gene TRBJ2-7, with 9 bases matching TRBD1. V gave up 4 bases and J gave up 5 bases; unmatched junction bases: 6. The CDR3 covers 14 residues. Germline V CDR1 and CDR2: LNHDA, SQIVND (reference sequence). In DNA form, the CDR3 reads TGTGCCAGTAGTAAAGAGGGACAGGGACACGAGCAGTACTTC. It encodes CASSKEGQGHEQYF. The whole variable domain, filled in from reference TRBV19 and TRBJ2-7, reads DGGITQSPKYLFRKEGQNVTLSCEQNLNHDAMYWYRQDPGQGLRLIYYSQIVNDFQKGDIAEGYSVSREKKESFPLTVTSAQKNPTAFYLCASSKEGQGHEQYFGPGTRLTVT.

V usage is TRBV6-5 and J usage is TRBJ2-7, with 8 nucleotides matching TRBD2. The CDR3 consists of 16 residues. The germline gives CDR1 MNHEY, CDR2 SVGAGI. The trim removed 0 bases at V and 6 bases at J, leaving 10 bases unmatched. The CDR3 DNA reads as TGTGCCAGCAGTTACTCTCCCGGCAGGGCGGGGGGCGAGCAGTACTTC. Protein sequence: CASSYSPGRAGGEQYF.

V gene TRBV7-3 combines with J gene TRBJ2-3; D unresolved. CDR1 and CDR2 (germline): SGHTA, FQGTGA. The CDR3 consists of 12 residues. Trimming cost V 7 bases and J 7 bases, with 12 bases left between them. The CDR3 sequence is CASTSRYYTQYF. In DNA, the CDR3 is TGTGCCAGCACTTCTAGGTACTATACGCAGTATTTT.

The chain uses TRBV7-2 and TRBJ1-1; a possible D gene is TRBD1 (6 bases). From germline, CDR1 is SGHTA and CDR2 FQGNSA. The V gene lost 8 bases and the J gene lost 2 bases, with 18 bases spanning the gap. The CDR3 consists of 15 residues. CDR3 protein: CASEGVGGRNTEAFF. CDR3 DNA sequence: TGTGCCAGCGAGGGGGTAGGTGGACGTAACACTGAAGCTTTCTTT.

The rearrangement links TRBV15 to TRBJ1-1; D gene unclear. With 0 bases removed from V and 1 base from J, the gap between germline ends came to 6 bases. This CDR3 has 14 residues. From germline, CDR1 is LNHNV and CDR2 YYDKDF (reference sequence). CDR3 nucleotide sequence: TGTGCCACCAGCAGAGAGGGAGGGAACACTGAAGCTTTCTTT. This sequence encodes CATSREGGNTEAFF.

The genes are TRBV5-5 and TRBJ2-7; 10 nucleotides agree with TRBD1. This CDR3 has 14 residues. The J segment lost 2 bases and the V segment lost 4 bases, leaving 3 bases of the junction unmatched. Germline-derived CDR1 and CDR2 are SGHKS and YYEKEE (reference sequence). The CDR3 DNA reads TGTGCCAGCAGCCGAGGGACAGGGGCCTACGAGCAGTACTTC. It is translated as CASSRGTGAYEQYF.

CDR3 sequence (DNA): TGTGCCAGCAGTTTTAGGACAGGGGGTGGTGAGACCCAGTACTTC. Translation gives CASSFRTGGGETQYF. J is TRBJ2-5 and V is TRBV27; TRBD1 matches at 10 bases. CDR1 and CDR2 (germline): MNHEY, SMNVEV (reference sequence). The junction had 6 bases not matched to a gene; V was cut back by 3 bases and J by 5 bases. The CDR3 contains 15 residues.

The V gene is TRBV11-3, the J gene TRBJ2-7; unclear D gene. The V gene lost 5 bases and the J gene lost 2 bases, with 7 bases spanning the gap. This CDR3 is 12 amino acids long. Germline V CDR1 and CDR2: SGHNT, YENEEA. CDR3 amino acids: CASSPETYEQYF. CDR3 nucleotide sequence: TGTGCCAGCAGCCCCGAGACCTACGAGCAGTACTTC.

The chain recombines TRBV30 with TRBJ1-1; the D gene is possibly TRBD1 (5 bases). Germline V lookup: CDR1 GTSNPN, CDR2 SVGIG (reference sequence). Trimming pared 4 bases from V and 6 bases from J, leaving 12 bases between. This CDR3 contains 12 residues. CDR3 sequence: CAWNGGSPEAFF. CDR3 DNA: TGTGCCTGGAACGGGGGGTCCCCTGAAGCTTTCTTT.

The rearrangement joins TRBV30 to TRBJ2-5; TRBD1 agrees at 9 bases. The germline CDR1 and CDR2 sequences are GTSNPN and SVGIG (reference sequence). The J segment lost 5 bases and the V segment lost 3 bases, leaving 7 bases of the junction unmatched. This CDR3 is 14 amino acids long. The CDR3 nucleotides are TGTGCCTGGAGCTCGGGACAGGGTAGGGAGACCCAGTACTTC. The encoded protein is CAWSSGQGRETQYF.

The chain combines TRBV4-1 with TRBJ2-7; the match to TRBD2 covers 10 bases. CDR3 length: 16 residues. The V and J ends lost 4 bases and 7 bases, in that order; junction bases with no gene match: 13. Germline V lookup: CDR1 MGHRA, CDR2 YSYEKL. For the CDR3, the DNA is TGCGCCAGCAGCCGAAAAATAGCGGGGGGCCCGTGGGAGCAGTACTTC. As protein: CASSRKIAGGPWEQYF.

The V call is TRBV6-5, the J call TRBJ2-7; TRBD1 agrees at 7 bases. Trimming cost V 0 bases and J 4 bases; bases outside gene matches: 9. This CDR3 is built from 16 residues. Germline V gives CDR1 MNHEY, CDR2 SVGAGI. This CDR3 is CASSYSNDRVEYEQYF. CDR3 nucleotide sequence: TGTGCCAGCAGTTACTCGAACGACAGGGTGGAGTACGAGCAGTACTTC.

The rearrangement joins TRBV18 to TRBJ2-1; TRBD2 aligns across 11 bases. The CDR3 consists of 16 residues. V was clipped by 3 bases and J by 3 bases; unmatched bases: 4. Per the germline V gene, CDR1 is KGHSH and CDR2 is LQKENI. The DNA for the CDR3 is TGTGCCAGCTCACCCGCCGGGACTAGCGGCTACAATGAGCAGTTCTTC. Translated: CASSPAGTSGYNEQFF.

This chain links TRBV15 with TRBJ1-2; 7 nucleotides match TRBD1. Looked up from germline, CDR1 is LNHNV and CDR2 is YYDKDF (reference sequence). The CDR3 length is 19 residues. Trimming removed 2 bases from V and 3 bases from J; junction bases left unmatched: 18. CDR3 sequence reads: CATSRPTGVDVLQDYGYTF. The CDR3 DNA sequence: TGTGCCACCAGCAGACCTACAGGGGTTGACGTGTTACAAGACTATGGCTACACCTTC.

CDR3: CASSVTSGGAREQFF. As DNA, the CDR3 is TGTGCCAGCAGCGTGACTAGCGGGGGGGCACGGGAGCAGTTCTTC. The chain employs TRBV9 and TRBJ2-1, with 14 bases that match TRBD2. The CDR3 extends over 15 amino acids. V shed 2 bases and J 10 bases; nucleotides not matched to a gene: 5. Germline V CDR1 and CDR2: SGDLS, YYNGEE.

This clone appeared a single time. The rearrangement joins TRBV7-9 to TRBJ2-7, with TRBD1 as a possible D gene (5 bases). The CDR3 extends over 16 amino acids. Germline V gives CDR1 SEHNR, CDR2 FQNEAQ (reference sequence). V was clipped by 6 bases and J by 0 bases, with 18 bases between them. CDR3 region: CASSRQLALSSYEQYF. CDR3 nucleotides: TGTGCCAGCAGTCGACAGCTGGCCTTGTCCTCCTACGAGCAGTACTTC.

The chain carries TRBV5-4 and TRBJ2-1; TRBD2 agrees at 7 bases. J gave up 0 bases and V 0 bases, and 9 bases lay outside the gene matches. Per the germline V gene, CDR1 is SGHNT and CDR2 is YYREEE (reference sequence). This CDR3 spans 18 amino acids. CDR3 sequence (DNA): TGTGCCAGCAGCTTGGACGGGACTATCCTCCCCTCCTACAATGAGCAGTTCTTC. Amino acid sequence: CASSLDGTILPSYNEQFF.

The chain joins TRBV28 to TRBJ2-7; tentatively, D is TRBD2 (7 bases). The CDR3 has 16 residues. V lost 6 bases, J lost 3 bases, and 21 bases lay in between. Germline assignment: CDR1 MDHEN and CDR2 SYDVKM. The CDR3 coding sequence is TGTGCCAGCAGAATGACGGGGGGCGGGGGATTCTACGAGCAGTACTTC. Translated, it gives CASRMTGGGGFYEQYF.

The genes are TRBV5-1 and TRBJ2-2; possibly TRBD2 for D (5 bases). The germline CDR1 and CDR2 sequences are SGHRS and YFSETQ. The CDR3 runs to 16 residues. V lost 4 bases and J lost 3, with 16 bases in between. CDR3 region: CASSLRGNPDTGELFF. CDR3 nucleotides: TGCGCCAGCAGCCTACGAGGGAACCCCGACACCGGGGAGCTGTTTTTT.